The 4 T cell receptor beta chains listed next were all sequenced from one sample in a study of blood T cells in healthy people across ages. It was with a sample-barcoded 5' primer and a J-beta primer mix that a second PCR of roughly 7 to 12 cycles was run. One entry per CDR3 protein results from TCRdb running MiXCR on the 5' RACE reads. The sample gives approximately 770,000 distinct CDR3 sequences, 58% of which show up once; about 20% is in the top ten. The specimen sequenced was blood. All receptors derive from a man aged 25 to 45 in good health.

With respect to this clonotype: One end of the junction varies from germline; a read error may be responsible. The chain couples TRBV29-1 to TRBJ2-7; D gene uncertain. CDR1 is SQVTM, CDR2 ANQGSEA, per germline. The CDR3 runs to 15 residues. DNA for the CDR3: TGCAGCGCTGAAGATCCCGGAGTCTACTGCTACGAGCAGTACTTC. This translates into CSAEDPGVYCYEQYF.

This clonotype occurred a few times. The rearrangement joins TRBV20-1 to TRBJ2-1, with 7 bases aligning to TRBD1. The ends lost 3 bases at V and 9 bases at J; junction bases unmatched: 8. This CDR3 spans 13 amino acids. Per the germline V gene, CDR1 is DFQATT and CDR2 is SNEGSKA (reference sequence). The CDR3 loop is CSARETGDSEQFF. The CDR3 nucleotides are TGCAGTGCTAGGGAAACAGGGGACAGTGAGCAGTTCTTC.

The genes are TRBV3-1 and TRBJ2-7; tentatively, D is TRBD2 (5 bases). This CDR3 region has 12 residues. Germline V gene lookup returns CDR1 LGHDT and CDR2 YNNKEL (reference sequence). V shed 1 base and J shed 4 bases, with 5 bases lying between them. CDR3 sequence (DNA): TGTGCCAGCAGCCAAGGGGAGTACGAGCAGTACTTC. Its translation is CASSQGEYEQYF.

CDR3 DNA: TGCAGTGCTACCAGCGGGAGGGCCTTGGAAGATACGCAGTATTTT. Protein product: CSATSGRALEDTQYF. The chain has TRBV20-1 and TRBJ2-3; TRBD2 matches at 10 bases. The J segment lost 5 bases and the V segment lost 4 bases, leaving 9 bases of the junction unmatched. CDR3 length: 15 residues. Looked up from germline, CDR1 is DFQATT and CDR2 is SNEGSKA (reference sequence).